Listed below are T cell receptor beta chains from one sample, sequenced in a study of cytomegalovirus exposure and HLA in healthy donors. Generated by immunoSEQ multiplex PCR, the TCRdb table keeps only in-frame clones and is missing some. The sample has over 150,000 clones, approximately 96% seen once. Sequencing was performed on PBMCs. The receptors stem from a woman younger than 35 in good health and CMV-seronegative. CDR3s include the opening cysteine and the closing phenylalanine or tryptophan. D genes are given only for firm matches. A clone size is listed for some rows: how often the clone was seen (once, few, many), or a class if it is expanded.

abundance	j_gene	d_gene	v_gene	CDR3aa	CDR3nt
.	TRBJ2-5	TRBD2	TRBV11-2	CASSRLTSGGIKYF	TGTGCCAGCAGCCGCTTGACTAGCGGGGGGATCAAGTACTTC
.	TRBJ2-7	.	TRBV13	CASSPHQGGPYEQYF	TGTGCCAGCAGCCCCCATCAGGGGGGCCCCTACGAGCAGTACTTC
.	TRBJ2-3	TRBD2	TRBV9	CASSGRLAGGFTDTQYF	TGTGCCAGCAGCGGACGGTTAGCGGGGGGGTTCACAGATACGCAGTATTTT
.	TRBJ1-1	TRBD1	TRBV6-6	CASSYGTGARDTEAFF	TGTGCCAGCAGTTATGGGACAGGGGCGAGGGACACTGAAGCTTTCTTT
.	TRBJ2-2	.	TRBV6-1	CASSVGISNTGELFF	TGTGCCAGCAGTGTCGGGATTTCGAACACCGGGGAGCTGTTTTTT
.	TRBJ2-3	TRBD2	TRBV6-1	CASGTSGGLTDTQYF	TGTGCCAGCGGGACTAGCGGGGGGTTGACCGATACGCAGTATTTT
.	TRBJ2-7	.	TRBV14	CASSQVTGEQYF	TGTGCCAGCAGCCAAGTCACGGGGGAGCAGTACTTC
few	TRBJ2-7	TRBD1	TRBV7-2	CASSPRQGAYEQYF	TGTGCCAGCAGCCCTCGACAGGGTGCCTACGAGCAGTACTTC
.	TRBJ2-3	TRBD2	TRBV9	CASSLGFSGGAVDTQYF	TGTGCCAGCAGCCTGGGTTTTAGCGGGGGGGCCGTAGATACGCAGTATTTT
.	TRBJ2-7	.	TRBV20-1	CSARGPYEQYF	TGCAGTGCTAGAGGGCCATACGAGCAGTACTTC
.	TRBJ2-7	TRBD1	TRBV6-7	CASSYSWDRISYEQYF	TGTGCCAGCAGTTACTCGTGGGACAGGATCTCCTACGAGCAGTACTTC
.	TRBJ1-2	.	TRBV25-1	CASSQGNYGYTF	TGTGCCAGCAGTCAGGGGAACTATGGCTACACCTTC
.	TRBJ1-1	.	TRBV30	CAWSVQWGGVAFF	TGTGCCTGGAGTGTACAGTGGGGGGGCGTAGCTTTCTTT
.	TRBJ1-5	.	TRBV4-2	CASSQVGGNQPQHF	TGTGCCAGCAGCCAAGTTGGAGGCAATCAGCCCCAGCATTTT
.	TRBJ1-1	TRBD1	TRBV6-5	CASSYLGQGNEAFF	TGTGCCAGCAGTTATTTGGGACAGGGGAATGAAGCTTTCTTT
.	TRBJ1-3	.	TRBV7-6	CASSQRLGWSGNTIYF	TGTGCCAGCAGCCAGAGACTAGGCTGGTCTGGAAACACCATATATTTT
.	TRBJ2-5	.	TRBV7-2	CASRGGVETQYF	TGTGCCAGTCGAGGGGGGGTAGAGACCCAGTACTTC
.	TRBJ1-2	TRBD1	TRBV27	CASWGETGGFYGYTF	TGTGCCAGCTGGGGTGAGACAGGGGGTTTTTATGGCTACACCTTC
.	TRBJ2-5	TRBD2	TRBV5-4	CVGTSGGTETQYF	TGTGTTGGGACTAGCGGGGGAACGGAGACCCAGTACTTC
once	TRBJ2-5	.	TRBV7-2	CASRRMGGPQETQYF	TGTGCCAGCAGACGAATGGGGGGACCGCAAGAGACCCAGTACTTC
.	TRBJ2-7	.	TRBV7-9	CASSSYPGSSYEQYF	TGTGCCAGCAGCTCATACCCGGGGAGCTCCTACGAGCAGTACTTC
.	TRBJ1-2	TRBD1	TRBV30	CAWSGTGGVGGYTF	TGTGCCTGGAGTGGTACAGGGGGTGTAGGTGGCTACACCTTC
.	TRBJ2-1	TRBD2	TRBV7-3	CASSLGGGDNEQFF	TGTGCCAGCAGCTTAGGGGGAGGGGACAATGAGCAGTTCTTC
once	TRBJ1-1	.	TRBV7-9	CASSSRQEWAFF	TGTGCCAGCAGCTCCCGACAGGAGTGGGCTTTCTTT
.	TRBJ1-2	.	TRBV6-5	CASSNGGNYGYTF	TGTGCCAGCAGCAACGGGGGAAACTATGGCTACACCTTC
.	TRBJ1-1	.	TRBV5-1	CASSLALGTLNTEAFF	TGCGCCAGCAGCTTGGCATTAGGGACATTAAACACTGAAGCTTTCTTT
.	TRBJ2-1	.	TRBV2	CASSYRAVSSYNEQFF	TGTGCCAGCAGCTACAGGGCCGTGAGCTCCTACAATGAGCAGTTCTTC
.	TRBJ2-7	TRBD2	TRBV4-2	CASSQELSSGGFTQYF	TGTGCCAGCAGCCAAGAGTTAAGTAGCGGGGGGTTCACTCAGTACTTC
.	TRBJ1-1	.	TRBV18	CASSPIMNTEAFF	TGTGCCAGCTCACCTATTATGAACACTGAAGCTTTCTTT
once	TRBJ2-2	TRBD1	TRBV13	CASSGLDRGSHGELFF	TGTGCCAGCAGCGGATTGGACAGGGGTTCACACGGGGAGCTGTTTTTT
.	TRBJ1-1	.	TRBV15	CATSRDGQGSYTEAFF	TGTGCCACCAGCAGAGATGGGCAGGGGTCATACACTGAAGCTTTCTTT
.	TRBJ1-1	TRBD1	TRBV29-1	CSVGTGEDTEAFF	TGCAGCGTTGGGACAGGGGAGGACACTGAAGCTTTCTTT
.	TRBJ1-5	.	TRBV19	CASRPSRGGPMGNQPQHF	TGTGCCAGTCGACCATCGAGGGGGGGACCCATGGGGAATCAGCCCCAGCATTTT
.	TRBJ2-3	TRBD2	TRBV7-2	CASSFVGGAGDTQYF	TGTGCCAGCAGCTTCGTCGGGGGGGCCGGAGATACGCAGTATTTT
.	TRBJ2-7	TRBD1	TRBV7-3	CASSSTNDRGREQYF	TGTGCCAGCAGCTCCACCAACGACAGGGGTCGCGAGCAGTACTTC
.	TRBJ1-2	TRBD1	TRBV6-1	CASSFGQGIDGYTF	TGTGCCAGCAGTTTCGGACAGGGAATCGATGGCTACACCTTC
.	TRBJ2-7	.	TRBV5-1	CASSLADYYEQYF	TGCGCCAGCAGCTTGGCCGACTACTACGAGCAGTACTTC
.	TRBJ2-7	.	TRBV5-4	CASSLRSRGLWEQYF	TGTGCCAGCAGCTTGCGGTCTAGGGGACTGTGGGAGCAGTACTTC
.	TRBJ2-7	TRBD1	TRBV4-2	CASSPLRGQGLYEQYF	TGTGCCAGCAGCCCCTTACGGGGACAGGGTTTGTACGAGCAGTACTTC
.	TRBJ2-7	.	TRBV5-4	CASSYQGRIDEQYF	TGTGCCAGCAGCTATCAGGGTAGGATCGACGAGCAGTACTTC
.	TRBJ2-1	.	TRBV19	CASSIGNGYEQFF	TGTGCCAGTAGTATAGGGAACGGGTATGAGCAGTTCTTC
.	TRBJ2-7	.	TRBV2	CASSLGAGTYEQYF	TGTGCCAGCAGCTTGGGCGCAGGAACCTACGAGCAGTACTTC
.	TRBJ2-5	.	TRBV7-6	CASSVGNQETQYF	TGTGCCAGCAGCGTCGGGAACCAAGAGACCCAGTACTTC
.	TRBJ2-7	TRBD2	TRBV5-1	CASSLLAGYYEQYF	TGCGCCAGCAGCTTACTAGCGGGGTACTACGAGCAGTACTTC
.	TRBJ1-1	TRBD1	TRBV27	CASSRDSAAEAFF	TGTGCCAGCAGCCGGGACAGTGCCGCTGAAGCTTTCTTT
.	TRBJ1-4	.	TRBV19	CASSIERGNEKLFF	TGTGCCAGTAGTATCGAAAGGGGGAATGAAAAACTGTTTTTT
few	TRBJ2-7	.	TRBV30	CACTGTYEQYF	TGTGCCTGTACCGGGACTTACGAGCAGTACTTC
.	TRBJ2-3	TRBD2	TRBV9	CASSVRGVSTDTQYF	TGTGCCAGCAGCGTACGGGGGGTTAGCACAGATACGCAGTATTTT
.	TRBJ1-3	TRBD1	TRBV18	CASSPPLPGQGGNTIYF	TGTGCCAGCTCACCACCTCTTCCGGGACAGGGAGGAAACACCATATATTTT
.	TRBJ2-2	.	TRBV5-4	CASSLGTANTGELFF	TGTGCCAGCAGCTTGGGGACAGCGAACACCGGGGAGCTGTTTTTT
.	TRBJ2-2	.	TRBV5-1	CASSSGTSNTGELFF	TGCGCCAGCAGCTCCGGGACATCGAACACCGGGGAGCTGTTTTTT
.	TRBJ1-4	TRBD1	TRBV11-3	CASSPDLRRQGGEKLFF	TGTGCCAGCAGCCCCGACTTAAGAAGACAGGGGGGTGAAAAACTGTTTTTT
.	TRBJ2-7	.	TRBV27	CASSFVGRVEQYF	TGTGCCAGCAGTTTTGTAGGCAGGGTCGAGCAGTACTTC
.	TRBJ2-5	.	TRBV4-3	CASSQGGGIKRKETQYF	TGCGCCAGCAGCCAAGGCGGGGGCATCAAGCGGAAAGAGACCCAGTACTTC